One and the same sample provided the 7 T cell receptor beta chains below, sequenced in a study of T cell responses to AZD1222 COVID-19 vaccine. TCRdb's table, derived via immunoSEQ multiplex PCR, lists solely in-frame clones and lacks some. The repertoire holds 150,000 or so clones, about 92% seen once, with about 1% in the top ten. This specimen consisted of peripheral blood, obtained on day 0 of AZD1222 vaccination. Receptor source: an adult in good health.

This rearrangement joins TRBV7-9 to TRBJ1-4; 7 bases are shared with TRBD1. The CDR3 sequence is 16 residues long. Germline V lookup: CDR1 SEHNR, CDR2 FQNEAQ (reference sequence). V was clipped by 3 bases and J by 0 bases; unmatched bases: 4. CDR3 sequence: CASSFWGTATNEKLFF. The DNA for the CDR3 is TGTGCCAGCAGCTTCTGGGGGACAGCAACTAATGAAAAACTGTTTTTT.

The rearrangement uses TRBV18 and TRBJ2-5; either TRBD1 or TRBD2 may fit D (5 bases each). The CDR3 spans 13 residues. Germline loops: CDR1 KGHSH, CDR2 LQKENI. Trimming cost V 4 bases and J 5 bases, with 11 bases left between them. The CDR3 DNA is TGTGCCAGCTCACAAGAAGGGACCGAGACCCAGTACTTC. Translated, it gives CASSQEGTETQYF.

The rearrangement joins TRBV28 to TRBJ2-5; 12 bases align to TRBD2. The CDR3 length is 15 residues. Losses at the gene ends were 3 bases for V and 5 bases for J; bases not matched to a gene: 4. Germline CDR1 MDHEN, CDR2 SYDVKM. This chain's CDR3 is CASSFPSGGAETQYF. The CDR3 DNA is TGTGCCAGCAGTTTTCCTAGCGGGGGGGCCGAGACCCAGTACTTC.

The V call is TRBV24-1, the J call TRBJ2-1, with 11 bases matching TRBD2. Trimming took 4 bases from V and 8 from J; bases not matched to a gene: 9. This CDR3 contains 16 residues. Germline assignment: CDR1 KGHDR and CDR2 SFDVKD. The CDR3 nucleotides are TGTGCCACCAGTGAGCCTACTAGCGGGGGTACTGATGAGCAGTTCTTC. As protein: CATSEPTSGGTDEQFF.

The V call is TRBV4-3, the J call TRBJ2-3; 12 bases are shared with TRBD2. With V trimmed by 6 bases and J by 6 bases, 19 bases remained unmatched. This CDR3 spans 19 amino acids. The V gene's germline CDR1 is LGHNA and CDR2 YSLEER. CDR3 sequence reads: CASSLNPRTSGKVGDTQYF. Here the CDR3 DNA reads TGCGCCAGCAGTCTTAACCCGCGGACTAGCGGGAAGGTTGGGGATACGCAGTATTTT.

This chain joins TRBV5-1 and TRBJ2-5, with D uncertain. V was pared by 4 bases and J by 5 bases, with 12 bases between. The CDR3 runs 13 residues. From germline, CDR1 is SGHRS and CDR2 YFSETQ. The CDR3 region is CASSAFTGETQYF. The CDR3 DNA is TGCGCCAGCAGCGCCTTCACCGGCGAGACCCAGTACTTC.

The gene calls are TRBV3-1 (or the pseudogene TRBV3-2) and TRBJ1-6; D not certain. CDR1 and CDR2 from the germline V gene are LGHDT and YNNKEL (reference sequence). The CDR3 sequence is 13 residues long. Trimming removed 1 base from V and 8 bases from J, with 6 bases in between. CDR3 in amino acids: CASSQAADSPLHF. The CDR3 DNA is TGTGCCAGCAGCCAAGCGGCGGATTCACCCCTCCACTTT.